This T cell receptor (beta chain) derives from a study of beta chain features in type 1 diabetes. CDR3 size: 11 residues. Germline V CDR1 and CDR2: DFQATT, SNEGSKA (reference sequence). Expressed TCRB transcripts got sequenced, as all isolated RNA was reverse transcribed. Sequencing used immunoSEQ multiplex PCR; TCRdb keeps in-frame clones, though not all of them. This sample has 360,000 or so clones, with roughly a fifth found just once. Each of the sorted populations had a purity greater than 98%. Findings and caveats of the study: Within patients, naive, central memory and Treg TCRB repertoires seemed more similar than within healthy donors. VDJ junctions sequenced from type 1 diabetes patients showed fewer insertions and more deletions.

A note on this clone: What it recognizes is unknown.

This chain uses TRBV20-1 with TRBJ2-5; D gene uncertain. The tail of the sequence fits TRBJ2-7 better, so the J call may be wrong. This receptor was obtained from a woman aged 18-29 years in good health. Sequencing was done on a sample of naive CD4+ T cells from blood. The CDR3 reads CSARVQREQYF. The CDR3 DNA reads as TGCAGTGCTAGAGTGCAACGCGAGCAGTACTTC.